This T cell receptor beta chain was sequenced for a study of T cell repertoires in cytomegalovirus infection. Trimming stripped 8 bases from V and 5 bases from J, with 12 bases between. CDR1 is MDHEN, CDR2 SYDVKM, per germline. This CDR3 comprises 12 residues. On this clonotype itself: Its specificity is not known.

Using its own MiXCR run on the reads, TCRdb lists one record per CDR3 protein. Here the sample spans around 500,000 distinct CDR3 sequences, under 55% being singletons. The chain combines TRBV28 with TRBJ1-2; no clear D. This TCR derives from a human donor in good health (CMV status not recorded). Some clones in this sample may be carry-over from other donors' samples. Sequencing used cultured PBMCs, obtained from culture after CMV antigen stimulation. The CDR3 DNA reads as TGTGCCAGCTCCCCCGTGGGTTATGGCTACACCTTC. It specifies CASSPVGYGYTF.